Below, 19 T cell receptor beta chains from the same sample are listed, as sequenced in a study of blood T cell repertoires in COVID-19. The data were produced by immunoSEQ multiplex PCR, yet TCRdb's version contains in-frame clones alone and is incomplete. The sample shows around 310,000 clones, 88% of them seen only once. What was sequenced was peripheral blood. All receptors come from a woman aged 50 to 60 with active or convalescent COVID-19.

V usage is TRBV18 and J usage is TRBJ1-5; 8 bases line up with TRBD1. The V segment lost 6 bases and the J segment 7 bases; nucleotides outside the gene matches: 8. The CDR3 extends over 14 amino acids. Germline V gene lookup returns CDR1 KGHSH and CDR2 LQKENI. Here the CDR3 reads CASSKDREGQPQHF. The CDR3 nucleotides read TGTGCCAGCTCCAAGGACAGGGAAGGGCAGCCCCAGCATTTT.

This clone was counted once. The chain carries TRBV10-3 and TRBJ1-3; D is unclear. Germline V gives CDR1 ENHRY, CDR2 SYGVKD. Between the trimmed V and J ends, which lost 10 bases and 8 bases, there was a span of 18 bases. The CDR3 consists of 13 residues. CDR3 sequence (DNA): TGTGCCACCCGATTCCGGGGATCCTACACCATATATTTT. It codes for CATRFRGSYTIYF.

The chain recombines TRBV5-4 with TRBJ2-1; possible D gene TRBD2, 5 bases. The CDR3 contains 16 residues. Germline V CDR1 and CDR2: SGHNT, YYREEE (reference sequence). With 0 bases removed from V and 10 bases from J, the gap between germline ends came to 20 bases. CDR3 nucleotides: TGTGCCAGCAGCTTGGCCGGGGTCTCCGGGGTCTTCGAGCAGTTCTTC. This encodes CASSLAGVSGVFEQFF.

The rearrangement joins TRBV27 to TRBJ1-6, with D possibly being TRBD1 (5 bases). V dropped 2 bases and J dropped 8 bases, with 13 bases sitting between them. From germline, CDR1 is MNHEY and CDR2 SMNVEV (reference sequence). This CDR3 region has 15 residues. The CDR3 DNA follows: TGTGCCAGCAGTTTAGCTGGGGCCTGGGATTCACCCCTCCACTTT. Translated, it gives CASSLAGAWDSPLHF.

V and J are TRBV14 and TRBJ2-7; TRBD2 matches 10 bases. The J segment lost 2 bases and the V segment lost 5 bases, leaving 6 bases of the junction unmatched. Germline CDR1 and CDR2: SGHDN and FVKESK. The CDR3 contains 15 residues. The CDR3 sequence: CASSKWTSGTYEQYF. The CDR3 DNA sequence: TGTGCCAGCAGCAAATGGACTAGCGGAACCTACGAGCAGTACTTC.

V and J are TRBV7-2 and TRBJ1-2, with D unresolved. V was cut by 1 base and J by 7 bases, with 16 bases left in between. Germline V gene data show CDR1 as SGHTA and CDR2 as FQGNSA. This CDR3 is built from 15 residues. The CDR3 DNA follows: TGTGCCAGCAGCTTAGGACGGGGAGCGCAGTCTGGCTACACCTTC. It translates to CASSLGRGAQSGYTF.

V usage is TRBV3-1 (or the pseudogene TRBV3-2) and J usage is TRBJ2-1, with a weak D call TRBD2 (5 bases). V lost 1 base to trimming and J lost 9 bases, with 10 bases between them. In germline, CDR1 is LGHDT, CDR2 YNNKEL (reference sequence). The CDR3 is 13 residues long. CDR3 sequence reads: CASSQVRGSEQFF. CDR3 nucleotide sequence: TGTGCCAGCAGCCAAGTGCGAGGGAGTGAGCAGTTCTTC.

The gene calls are TRBV5-1 and TRBJ1-1; D is unclear. The CDR3 is 14 amino acids. Germline-derived CDR1 and CDR2 are SGHRS and YFSETQ. With 5 bases removed from V and 1 base from J, the gap between germline ends came to 12 bases. CDR3 sequence: CASREEETNTEAFF. The DNA for the CDR3 is TGCGCCAGCAGGGAGGAGGAGACGAACACTGAAGCTTTCTTT.

This chain uses TRBV5-1 with TRBJ1-1; D ambiguous. V dropped 2 bases and J dropped 4 bases, with 12 bases sitting between them. Per germline, CDR1 SGHRS and CDR2 YFSETQ. This CDR3 has 14 amino acids. CDR3 bases: TGCGCCAGCAGCTTTTTCAGTGGGCCCACTGAAGCTTTCTTT. It encodes CASSFFSGPTEAFF.

V is TRBV6-2 or TRBV6-3 and J is TRBJ2-1; 7 bases are a match to TRBD1. V was clipped by 4 bases and J by 2 bases; unmatched bases: 5. The CDR3 covers 15 residues. Germline CDR1 is MNHEY and CDR2 is SVGEGT. The CDR3 protein is CASSLEGGAYNEQFF. The CDR3 DNA sequence: TGTGCCAGCAGTTTGGAAGGGGGCGCCTACAATGAGCAGTTCTTC.

V usage is TRBV4-1 and J usage is TRBJ2-1, with D unresolved. V was clipped by 0 bases and J by 2 bases, with 8 bases between them. The CDR3 is 15 amino acids. Germline V lookup: CDR1 MGHRA, CDR2 YSYEKL. CDR3 region: CASSQDETPYNEQFF. CDR3 sequence (DNA): TGCGCCAGCAGCCAAGACGAGACTCCCTACAATGAGCAGTTCTTC.

This CDR3 is CASSTGLYQPQHF. The CDR3 DNA follows: TGTGCCAGTAGTACAGGGTTATATCAGCCCCAGCATTTT. J is TRBJ1-5 and V is TRBV19, with D possibly matching TRBD1 (5 bases). Looked up from germline, CDR1 is LNHDA and CDR2 is SQIVND (reference sequence). The CDR3 contains 13 residues. Trimming removed 4 bases at V and 5 bases at J, with 9 bases between.

The V call is TRBV5-1, the J call TRBJ2-2, with D maybe TRBD1 (5 bases). The CDR3 has 13 residues. The germline V gene encodes CDR1 SGHRS and CDR2 YFSETQ. Deletions cut 4 bases from V and 4 bases from J, with 8 bases between. The CDR3 spells CASSRTPTGELFF. The CDR3 region has the DNA TGCGCCAGCAGCCGGACACCCACCGGGGAGCTGTTTTTT.

As to this clone: The junction and the germline gene differ at one end; a read error may be behind it. The J gene is TRBJ1-2, the V gene TRBV14; the D is unclear. The CDR3 has 12 residues. Germline CDR1 reads SGHDN; CDR2 reads FVKESK. The CDR3 bases are TGTGCCAGCAGCCAAGAGGGAGTTCGATTGGGGTTC. It encodes CASSQEGVRLGF.

V and J are TRBV7-9 and TRBJ2-7; TRBD1 might be the D (6 bases). Per germline, CDR1 SEHNR and CDR2 FQNEAQ (reference sequence). This CDR3 spans 16 amino acids. V lost 2 bases and J 4 bases, leaving 18 bases between the germline ends. Here the CDR3 DNA reads TGTGCCAGCAGCTTATTAGGCACAGGGAGTGTATACGAGCAGTACTTC. Its translation: CASSLLGTGSVYEQYF. Full variable domain (missing parts from reference TRBV7-9 and TRBJ2-7): DTGVSQNPRHKITKRGQNVTFRCDPISEHNRLYWYRQTLGQGPEFLTYFQNEAQLEKSRLLSDRFSAERPKGSFSTLEIQRTEQGDSAMYLCASSLLGTGSVYEQYFGPGTRLTVT.

The V call is TRBV19, the J call TRBJ2-2; 14 bases agree with TRBD2. Trimming cost V 5 bases and J 4 bases; bases outside gene matches: 15. Germline loops: CDR1 LNHDA, CDR2 SQIVND (reference sequence). The CDR3 totals 20 residues. CDR3 in DNA: TGTGCCAGTAGTCAAAGACGGACCGGGACTAGCGGGGGAGCCACCGGGGAGCTGTTTTTT. Residues: CASSQRRTGTSGGATGELFF.

The chain uses TRBV5-1 and TRBJ1-1, with TRBD1 identical over 8 bases. V was clipped by 0 bases and J by 3 bases; unmatched bases: 4. The V gene's germline CDR1 is SGHRS and CDR2 YFSETQ. CDR3 length: 15 amino acids. The CDR3 loop reads CASSLGDRTYTEAFF. The DNA for the CDR3 is TGCGCCAGCAGCTTGGGGGACAGGACTTACACTGAAGCTTTCTTT.

This clone was seen a single time. The J gene is TRBJ1-2, the V gene TRBV11-2; D is ambiguous. Per germline, CDR1 SGHAT and CDR2 FQNNGV. The ends were cut back, 2 bases at V and 5 bases at J, with 15 bases in the middle. This CDR3 comprises 15 residues. CDR3 sequence: CASSLSDARGYGYTF. CDR3 in DNA: TGTGCCAGCAGCTTATCGGACGCCCGAGGGTATGGCTACACCTTC.

The chain carries TRBV15 and TRBJ2-7; 7 bases align to TRBD1. V trimming: 0 bases; J trimming: 1 base; junction bases outside the gene matches: 3. Germline lookup yields CDR1 LNHNV and CDR2 YYDKDF (reference sequence). The CDR3 contains 15 residues. The CDR3 loop is CATSREDRASYEQYF. As DNA, the CDR3 is TGTGCCACCAGCAGAGAAGACAGGGCTTCCTACGAGCAGTACTTC. Filled out from reference TRBV15 and TRBJ2-7, the complete variable domain reads DAMVIQNPRYQVTQFGKPVTLSCSQTLNHNVMYWYQQKSSQAPKLLFHYYDKDFNNEADTPDNFQSRRPNTSFCFLDIRSPGLGDTAMYLCATSREDRASYEQYFGPGTRLTVT.